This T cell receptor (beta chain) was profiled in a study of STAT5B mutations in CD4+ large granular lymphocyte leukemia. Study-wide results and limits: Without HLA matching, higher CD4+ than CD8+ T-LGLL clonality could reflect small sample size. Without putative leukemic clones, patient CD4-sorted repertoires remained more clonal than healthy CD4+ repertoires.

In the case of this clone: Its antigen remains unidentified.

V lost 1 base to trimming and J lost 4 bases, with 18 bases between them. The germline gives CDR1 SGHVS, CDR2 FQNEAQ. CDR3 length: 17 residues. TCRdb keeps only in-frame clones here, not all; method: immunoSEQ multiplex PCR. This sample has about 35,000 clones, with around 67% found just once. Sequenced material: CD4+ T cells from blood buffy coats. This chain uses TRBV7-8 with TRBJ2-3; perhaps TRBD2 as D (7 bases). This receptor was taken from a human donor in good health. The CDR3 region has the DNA TGTGCCAGCAGCTTAGTGGTGGGGGGGGGCTTCGCAGATACGCAGTATTTT. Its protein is CASSLVVGGGFADTQYF.